Listed here is a single TCR beta chain. The data were produced by immunoSEQ multiplex PCR, yet TCRdb's version contains in-frame clones alone and is incomplete. The sample consists of about 140,000 clones, 80% to 90% of them appearing once. The source of the sample is a study of control samples from healthy donors and cancer patients. The CDR3 totals 15 residues. Germline CDR1 and CDR2: SGHRS and YFSETQ. V shed 0 bases, J shed 5 bases, and the junction held 7 bases outside the gene matches. The source of this sequence is a woman in her thirties in good health. The specimen sequenced was blood. J is TRBJ2-5 and V is TRBV5-1; 7 bases align to TRBD1. The CDR3 reads CASSLDFTGVETQYF. The CDR3 nucleotides are TGCGCCAGCAGCTTGGATTTTACAGGGGTGGAGACCCAGTACTTC.